This is a list of T cell receptor beta chains from one sample in a study of T-cell memory formation after mild COVID-19. TCRdb reanalysed the 5' RACE reads using MiXCR and keeps one entry per CDR3 protein. The sample yields some 150,000 distinct CDR3 sequences, approximately 5.7% seen once. The sequenced sample consisted of PBMCs or a T cell subset sorted from them (not recorded which). All receptors derive from an adult woman who had mild COVID-19 (a few samples of this study predate the infection). Cell type and time point are not known. Each CDR3 is given with its conserved first and last residue. The D gene is left open where the match is weak. Clone size is stated in some rows and not others, as once, few, many or a class when expanded.

D	V	J	size	CDR3	DNA
TRBD2	TRBV7-2	TRBJ2-2	many	CASSFFGTSGAYTGELFF	TGTGCCAGCAGCTTCTTCGGGACTAGCGGGGCCTACACCGGGGAGCTGTTTTTT
TRBD1	TRBV5-1	TRBJ1-1	many	CASSLHRNRGSNTEAFF	TGCGCCAGCAGCTTGCACCGGAACAGGGGTTCGAACACTGAAGCTTTCTTT
.	TRBV2	TRBJ2-1	few	CASSELGLSSYNEQFF	TGTGCCAGCAGTGAATTGGGCTTGAGCTCCTACAATGAGCAGTTCTTC
TRBD2	TRBV23-1	TRBJ2-1	many	CASSQSDAFTGLAGGNEQFF	TGCGCCAGCAGTCAATCAGACGCCTTCACGGGACTAGCGGGAGGCAATGAGCAGTTCTTC
.	TRBV20-1	TRBJ2-7	many	CSARDPGGQRQYF	TGCAGTGCTAGAGATCCCGGAGGGCAGAGGCAGTACTTC
TRBD2	TRBV9	TRBJ2-1	.	CASSVAGGPNEQFF	TGTGCCAGCAGCGTAGCGGGAGGGCCCAATGAGCAGTTCTTC
TRBD2	TRBV7-6	TRBJ2-7	many	CASSRWEGPYEQYF	TGTGCCAGCAGCCGGTGGGAGGGACCCTACGAGCAGTACTTC
.	TRBV5-1	TRBJ2-3	many	CASSPRGATDTQYF	TGCGCCAGCAGCCCCAGGGGAGCCACAGATACGCAGTATTTT
.	TRBV7-2	TRBJ2-2	.	CASSQWRSTGELFF	TGTGCCAGCAGTCAGTGGAGGTCCACCGGGGAGCTGTTTTTT
TRBD2	TRBV20-1	TRBJ2-5	many	CSAAGVETQYF	TGCAGTGCTGCGGGAGTGGAGACCCAGTACTTC
TRBD2	TRBV7-2	TRBJ2-3	many	CASSTATGGDTQYF	TGTGCCAGCAGCACGGCCACGGGAGGGGATACGCAGTATTTT
TRBD2	TRBV29-1	TRBJ2-3	few	CSVGTSGRGYSTDTQYF	TGCAGCGTTGGGACTAGCGGGAGAGGTTATAGCACAGATACGCAGTATTTT
TRBD2	TRBV27	TRBJ2-1	many	CASSFPGRQSNEQFF	TGTGCCAGCAGTTTCCCCGGGAGGCAGAGCAATGAGCAGTTCTTC
.	TRBV3-1	TRBJ1-5	few	CASSPTLSGQPQHF	TGTGCCAGCAGCCCGACCCTCTCGGGGCAGCCCCAGCATTTT
.	TRBV20-1	TRBJ2-5	many	CSARDRGTQYF	TGCAGTGCTAGAGATAGGGGGACCCAGTACTTC
.	TRBV12-3/TRBV12-4	TRBJ1-1	many	CASSDRFTEAFF	TGTGCCAGCAGTGACAGGTTTACTGAAGCTTTCTTT
.	TRBV29-1	TRBJ1-1	few	CSVGMAEGTEAFF	TGCAGCGTCGGTATGGCGGAAGGCACTGAAGCTTTCTTT
.	TRBV7-8	TRBJ1-4	many	CASSSRGLGGNEKLFF	TGTGCCAGCAGCTCCAGGGGTCTCGGGGGTAATGAAAAACTGTTTTTT
TRBD1	TRBV4-1	TRBJ2-4	many	CASSPRTGELAKNIQYF	TGCGCCAGCAGCCCCAGGACAGGCGAACTAGCCAAAAACATTCAGTACTTC
.	TRBV4-1	TRBJ1-5	many	CASSLNPTEAGDSNQPQHF	TGCGCCAGCAGCCTAAACCCGACGGAGGCTGGGGATAGCAATCAGCCCCAGCATTTT
TRBD2	TRBV20-1	TRBJ2-3	.	CSGSGGPGTQYF	TGCAGTGGGAGCGGGGGGCCGGGTACGCAGTATTTT
TRBD2	TRBV7-8	TRBJ2-1	many	CASSPRTSGLVEQFF	TGTGCCAGCAGCCCTCGGACTAGCGGGCTTGTTGAGCAGTTCTTC
.	TRBV6-5	TRBJ2-3	.	CASSSRRGYTDTQYF	TGTGCCAGCAGTTCGAGAAGGGGTTATACAGATACGCAGTATTTT
.	TRBV5-1	TRBJ1-1	many	CASSLAGLRSSLNTEAFF	TGCGCCAGCAGCTTGGCAGGCCTGCGGAGTTCGCTGAACACTGAAGCTTTCTTT
.	TRBV12-3/TRBV12-4	TRBJ2-7	few	CASRTSPTYEQYF	TGTGCCAGCCGGACATCTCCCACCTACGAGCAGTACTTC
.	TRBV19	TRBJ2-7	few	CASSLGPPYEQYF	TGTGCCAGTAGTTTGGGACCTCCCTACGAGCAGTACTTC
TRBD1	TRBV12-3/TRBV12-4	TRBJ2-2	many	CASSFRTGGSGELFF	TGTGCCAGCAGTTTTCGTACAGGGGGCTCCGGGGAGCTGTTTTTT
.	TRBV10-3	TRBJ2-1	few	CAISLGYEQFF	TGTGCCATCAGCTTAGGGTATGAGCAGTTCTTC
TRBD2	TRBV3-1	TRBJ2-3	many	CASSQDRLAGTDTQYF	TGTGCCAGCAGCCAAGATCGTCTAGCGGGCACAGATACGCAGTATTTT